Listed here is a single T cell receptor beta chain. CDR1 is MGHRA and CDR2 is YSYEKL in the germline V gene. Trimming cost V 0 bases and J 3 bases; bases outside gene matches: 8. The CDR3 has 16 residues. This record comes from a study of blood T cell repertoires in COVID-19. Assay used: immunoSEQ multiplex PCR; TCRdb lists only in-frame clones, some missing. The table includes roughly 100,000 clones, around 86% detected once. The sequence was collected from a middle-aged man with acute or convalescent COVID-19. The sequencing sample was made of peripheral blood. V gene TRBV4-1 combines with J gene TRBJ2-7; 7 bases line up with TRBD2. The CDR3 is CASSQDSSGNIYEQYF. DNA for the CDR3: TGCGCCAGCAGCCAAGACAGCAGCGGGAATATCTACGAGCAGTACTTC.